A selection of T cell receptor beta chains follows, all from one sample in a study of control samples from healthy donors and cancer patients. Profiling relied on immunoSEQ multiplex PCR, and the TCRdb table lists in-frame clones only, not all of them. The repertoire consists of roughly 120,000 clones, with 89% occurring once and the leading ten covering roughly 43%. The sequenced sample consisted of blood. Receptors originate from a man aged 50-60 years in good health. CDR3s include the opening cysteine and the closing phenylalanine or tryptophan. Each record gives: V gene, D gene, J gene, clone size, CDR3 DNA, CDR3 protein. D genes are given only for firm matches. Only some rows state a clone size, as once, few, many or a class for expanded clones.

TRBV19,TRBD1,TRBJ1-1,once,TGTGCCAGTAGTTTCACAGGGGGCGGAACTGAAGCTTTCTTT,CASSFTGGGTEAFF
TRBV9,.,TRBJ1-4,.,TGTGCCAGCAGCCCCTCGGACAGATCTGGGGAAAAACTGTTTTTT,CASSPSDRSGEKLFF
TRBV19,.,TRBJ2-3,.,TGTGCCAGTAGTATAGTAGGCCGTACAGATACGCAGTATTTT,CASSIVGRTDTQYF
TRBV12-5,.,TRBJ1-3,.,TGTGCTAGTGGTTTGGGGGCGAACTCTGGAAACACCATATATTTT,CASGLGANSGNTIYF
TRBV11-2,.,TRBJ2-3,few,TGTGCCAGCAGCTTAGATTTTTTTGGCAGGGCTAGCACAGATACGCAGTATTTT,CASSLDFFGRASTDTQYF
TRBV9,TRBD1,TRBJ1-1,.,TGTGCCAGCTCCCGACAGGGGACTATGAACACTGAAGCTTTCTTT,CASSRQGTMNTEAFF
TRBV2,TRBD1,TRBJ1-1,.,TGTGCCACCAGGGGGCCTAACGGTATGAACACTGAAGCTTTCTTT,CATRGPNGMNTEAFF
TRBV5-1,TRBD1,TRBJ1-1,.,TGCGCCAGCAGCTTGGCCACCGACAGGGACACTGAAGCTTTCTTT,CASSLATDRDTEAFF
TRBV5-5,.,TRBJ1-5,.,TGTGCCAGCAGCCAGACACTACAGGGCTGGGATAGCAATCAGCCCCAGCATTTT,CASSQTLQGWDSNQPQHF
TRBV6-5,.,TRBJ2-4,.,TGTGCCAGCAGCCACTATGGTCAGGGGAAAAACATTCAGTACTTC,CASSHYGQGKNIQYF
TRBV6-1,.,TRBJ1-2,once,TGTGCCAGCAGTGAGGGCCCCTATGGCTACACCTTC,CASSEGPYGYTF
TRBV19,.,TRBJ1-4,.,TGTGCCAGTAGTAAAACAGGAGTGACTAATGAAAAACTGTTTTTT,CASSKTGVTNEKLFF
TRBV9,.,TRBJ2-5,.,TGTGCCAGCAGCGTATGGGGGAGGGAGACCCAGTACTTC,CASSVWGRETQYF
TRBV7-8,TRBD1,TRBJ1-3,.,TGTGCCAGCAGCTCAGAGACAGGGTCTGCTGGAAACACCATATATTTT,CASSSETGSAGNTIYF
TRBV19,.,TRBJ1-5,.,TGTGCCAGTAGTAAGACGGGGCAGTATAGCAATCAGCCCCAGCATTTT,CASSKTGQYSNQPQHF
TRBV6-5,.,TRBJ1-6,.,TGTGCCAGCACAAGGTGGGGGGACAATTCACCCCTCCACTTT,CASTRWGDNSPLHF
TRBV27,.,TRBJ2-1,.,TGTGCCAGCAGTCCCACAGGGTACAATGAGCAGTTCTTC,CASSPTGYNEQFF
TRBV18,.,TRBJ2-1,.,TGTGCCAGCTCACCACCAAGTAGGACAGCATACAATGAGCAGTTCTTC,CASSPPSRTAYNEQFF
TRBV5-4,.,TRBJ2-5,.,TGTGCCAGCAGCTCGACAGACCGGGACGGCCAAGAGACCCAGTACTTC,CASSSTDRDGQETQYF
TRBV30,TRBD1,TRBJ1-4,.,TGTGCCTGGAGTGTAGGGACAGTAGGGGAAAAACTGTTTTTT,CAWSVGTVGEKLFF
TRBV2,.,TRBJ1-2,.,TGTGCCAGCACCCCCGAGGGGTCGGGCTACACCTTC,CASTPEGSGYTF
TRBV6-5,.,TRBJ2-3,few,TGTGCCAGCAGTTACTGGATGGGGCGCCCCACAGATACGCAGTATTTT,CASSYWMGRPTDTQYF